This is a list of T cell receptor beta chains from one sample in a study of beta chain features in type 1 diabetes. Clones were read by immunoSEQ multiplex PCR, and TCRdb kept only the in-frame ones, dropping some. This sample has about 200,000 clones, with about a tenth found just once. Specimen: central memory CD4+ T cells from blood. The receptors originated from a man between 18 and 29 years old in good health. The CDR3 runs from the conserved cysteine through the conserved F or W. Fields, in order: V gene, clone size, D gene, J gene, CDR3 DNA, CDR3 protein. A D gene is named only where the DNA matches it firmly. Only part of the rows carry a size: once, few, many, or a class if the clone is expanded.

TRBV7-3	NA	TRBD2	TRBJ2-1	TGTGCCAGCAGCTTAGAACTAGCGGAGTACAATGAGCAGTTCTTC	CASSLELAEYNEQFF
TRBV5-4	NA	TRBD2	TRBJ2-7	TGTGCCAGCAGCTTGTCTCTAGCGGGTGCCTACGAGCAGTACTTC	CASSLSLAGAYEQYF
TRBV2	NA	TRBD2	TRBJ2-1	TGTGCCAGCAGCACCGGGACTAAGACCTACAATGAGCAGTTCTTC	CASSTGTKTYNEQFF
TRBV14	many	NA	TRBJ1-4	TGTGCCAGCAGCCAAGGCGGATCTGAAAAACTGTTTTTT	CASSQGGSEKLFF
TRBV9	few	NA	TRBJ2-7	TGTGCCAGCAGCCCTATGACAGGTACCTACGAGCAGTACTTC	CASSPMTGTYEQYF
TRBV13	few	NA	TRBJ2-1	TGTGCCAGCAGCTTAGGAGTAATAAATGAGCAGTTCTTC	CASSLGVINEQFF
TRBV6-1	few	NA	TRBJ1-2	TGTGCCAGCAGTGAAACAGCAGGGGCAAACTATGGCTACACCTTC	CASSETAGANYGYTF
TRBV4-3	NA	NA	TRBJ2-3	TGCGCCAGCAGCCATACCCCACTGGCGGGGTCAGATACGCAGTATTTT	CASSHTPLAGSDTQYF
TRBV7-6	few	TRBD2	TRBJ2-5	TGTGCCAGCAGTTACGGAGGACTAGCGGGAGCAGAGACCCAGTACTTC	CASSYGGLAGAETQYF
TRBV18	NA	TRBD1	TRBJ1-1	TGTGCCAGCTCACCCCAGGGGGCCACTGAAGCTTTCTTT	CASSPQGATEAFF
TRBV6-5	once	TRBD2	TRBJ2-1	TGTGCCAGCAGTTACTCGTGGCTAGCGGGAGTCAATGAGCAGTTCTTC	CASSYSWLAGVNEQFF
TRBV30	few	NA	TRBJ1-5	TGTGCCACTTGGGAGGCCGGTCAGCCCCAGCATTTT	CATWEAGQPQHF
TRBV15	NA	TRBD2	TRBJ2-1	TGTGCCACCAGCAGAGATCCTCAGACTAGCGGGCTATACAATGAGCAGTTCTTC	CATSRDPQTSGLYNEQFF